This is a list of T cell receptor beta chains from one sample in a study of shared clonotypes between healthy human individuals. Libraries were prepared by immunoSEQ multiplex PCR; TCRdb keeps only in-frame clonotypes and omits some of them. The table shows roughly 2 million clones, with nearly 97% occurring only once. Material for sequencing was naive CD4+ T cells sorted from blood. Source of these receptors: a man aged 18 to 29 in good health. Each CDR3 is given with its conserved first and last residue. The D gene is left open where the match is weak. Rows may omit the clone size; those that give it use once, few, many or a size class.

CDR3nt,CDR3aa,v_gene,abundance,j_gene,d_gene
TGCGCCAGCAGCTTGCATTCGGGGCAGAACACTGAAGCTTTCTTT,CASSLHSGQNTEAFF,TRBV5-1,NA,TRBJ1-1,NA
TGCGCCAGCAGCTTGGATTATAGCGGGTTCCAACTCGAGCAGTACTTC,CASSLDYSGFQLEQYF,TRBV5-1,NA,TRBJ2-7,TRBD2
TGTGCCAGCAGCTCTAGCGGGAGGGAAAACAATGAGCAGTTCTTC,CASSSSGRENNEQFF,TRBV7-2,NA,TRBJ2-1,TRBD2
TGCGCCAGCAGCGACCGAGGGGGCAGGGGCGCGTGGCAAGAGACCCAGTACTTC,CASSDRGGRGAWQETQYF,TRBV4-1,NA,TRBJ2-5,TRBD1
TGTGCCAGCAGGGGGGGACAGTCTATGAACACTGAAGCTTTCTTT,CASRGGQSMNTEAFF,TRBV6-6,once,TRBJ1-1,TRBD1
TGCGCCAGCAGCCAAGTGGGGACAGGGAGAACTGAAGCTTTCTTT,CASSQVGTGRTEAFF,TRBV4-3,NA,TRBJ1-1,TRBD1
TGTGCCAGCAGTCCGAACGGGGTAGGCGGCGAAAAACTGTTTTTT,CASSPNGVGGEKLFF,TRBV2,NA,TRBJ1-4,NA
TGCGCCAGCAGCTCGGGCGGGACAGGGGCTTATGGCTACACCTTC,CASSSGGTGAYGYTF,TRBV5-1,NA,TRBJ1-2,TRBD1
TGTGCCAGCTCACCTAATCTAGCGGGAGTAGACAATGAGCAGTTCTTC,CASSPNLAGVDNEQFF,TRBV18,NA,TRBJ2-1,TRBD2
TGTGCCAGCAGCTTAGCCATGGACGTAGATGGCTACACCTTC,CASSLAMDVDGYTF,TRBV7-2,NA,TRBJ1-2,NA
TGTGCCTGGAGGACAGGGGGGAATTCACCCCTCCACTTT,CAWRTGGNSPLHF,TRBV30,NA,TRBJ1-6,TRBD1
TGTGCCAGCAGGCGACTCAATGCCGAAAGGGAGCCCCAGCATTTT,CASRRLNAEREPQHF,TRBV27,NA,TRBJ1-5,NA
TGTGCCTGGAGTTTCGGGACAACTAGGCAGCCCCAGCATTTT,CAWSFGTTRQPQHF,TRBV30,NA,TRBJ1-5,NA
TGTGCCAGCAGCAAAGGGTTAACAGGCCAAGAGACCCAGTACTTC,CASSKGLTGQETQYF,TRBV21-1,NA,TRBJ2-5,NA
TGTGCCAGCAGCCAGGGACTAGCGGGAGTCAAACGGGAGACCCAGTACTTC,CASSQGLAGVKRETQYF,TRBV7-6,NA,TRBJ2-5,TRBD2
TGTGCCAGCAGCTCCCGGGAACAGCCGGACGAGCAGTACTTC,CASSSREQPDEQYF,TRBV7-9,NA,TRBJ2-7,NA
TGTGCCAGCAGTGTCGGAGCACCCTACGAGCAGTACTTC,CASSVGAPYEQYF,TRBV6-1,NA,TRBJ2-7,NA
TGCAGCGTGGCGGGACAGGGATCCTACGAGCAGTACTTC,CSVAGQGSYEQYF,TRBV29-1,NA,TRBJ2-7,TRBD1
TGCGCCAGCAGCTTGGGTCAGGGGTTTTTGAGTAATGAGCAGTTCTTC,CASSLGQGFLSNEQFF,TRBV5-1,NA,TRBJ2-1,NA
TGTGCCACACTTCAATCGGGGGTTCAGCCCCAGCATTTT,CATLQSGVQPQHF,TRBV28,once,TRBJ1-5,NA
TGTGCCAGCAGTTACGATGGACAGGGGTCCTATGGCTACACCTTC,CASSYDGQGSYGYTF,TRBV6-6,once,TRBJ1-2,TRBD1
TGTGCTAGTGGCCTGGAAGCGGGGGCTTACGAGCAGTACTTC,CASGLEAGAYEQYF,TRBV12-5,NA,TRBJ2-7,TRBD2
TGTGCCAGCAGCCACCCGGGGATGGGGGCTGCTGGCTACACCTTC,CASSHPGMGAAGYTF,TRBV14,NA,TRBJ1-2,NA
TGTGCCAGCAGCTTGGCTAACTATGGCTACACCTTC,CASSLANYGYTF,TRBV7-9,NA,TRBJ1-2,NA
TGTGCCAGCAGTAACCGGGACCACTCCTACGAGCAGTACTTC,CASSNRDHSYEQYF,TRBV6-6,NA,TRBJ2-7,NA
TGCGCCAGCAGTGATGGGGATCAGCCCCAGCATTTT,CASSDGDQPQHF,TRBV10-1,NA,TRBJ1-5,NA
TGTGCCAGCAGTTACCGGGACAGGGGTTCCTACGAGCAGTACTTC,CASSYRDRGSYEQYF,TRBV6-5,NA,TRBJ2-7,TRBD1
TGTGCCAGCAGCTTACTAGCGGGGGGGCCCACCGGCACAGATACGCAGTATTTT,CASSLLAGGPTGTDTQYF,TRBV5-4,NA,TRBJ2-3,TRBD2
TGTGCCTGGAGCCATGGTCGGGTGCAAGAGACCCAGTACTTC,CAWSHGRVQETQYF,TRBV30,NA,TRBJ2-5,NA
TGTGCCTGGAGTGTAGCGCGCGGGAGGGGGACCCAGTACTTC,CAWSVARGRGTQYF,TRBV30,NA,TRBJ2-5,TRBD2
TGTGCCAGCAATCGAGGACTCGGGGGCACAGATACGCAGTATTTT,CASNRGLGGTDTQYF,TRBV6-1,NA,TRBJ2-3,NA
TGCGCCAGCAGCTTAGACGGTTACACCGGGGAGCTGTTTTTT,CASSLDGYTGELFF,TRBV5-1,NA,TRBJ2-2,NA
TGTGCCAGCAGCGGCCGGGACAGGGGACTTTTGTACAACACCGGGGAGCTGTTTTTT,CASSGRDRGLLYNTGELFF,TRBV9,NA,TRBJ2-2,TRBD1
TGCGCCAGCAGTCAACAGGGAGGCGGCAATCAGCCCCAGCATTTT,CASSQQGGGNQPQHF,TRBV10-2,NA,TRBJ1-5,NA
TGTGCCAGTAGTATAGATCTATGGGAAAAACTGTTTTTT,CASSIDLWEKLFF,TRBV19,NA,TRBJ1-4,NA
TGTGCCAGCAGTTTATGGACAGCCTCTAACACCGGGGAGCTGTTTTTT,CASSLWTASNTGELFF,TRBV27,NA,TRBJ2-2,NA
TGTGCCAGCAGTTTACCACAGTCGGCTAACTATGGCTACACCTTC,CASSLPQSANYGYTF,TRBV28,NA,TRBJ1-2,NA
TGCGCCAGCAGTGGAGCCCGGGGGCTCAATCAGCCCCAGCATTTT,CASSGARGLNQPQHF,TRBV10-2,NA,TRBJ1-5,NA
TGTGCCAGCAGTCAGGCTAGCGGGCACAATGAGCAGTTCTTC,CASSQASGHNEQFF,TRBV2,NA,TRBJ2-1,TRBD2
TGTGCCAGCAGTGAAAATCCCTCCTACAATGAGCAGTTCTTC,CASSENPSYNEQFF,TRBV6-4,NA,TRBJ2-1,NA
TGTGCCAGCCTTTCCTCGGGACAGTACACCGGGGAGCTGTTTTTT,CASLSSGQYTGELFF,TRBV6-5,once,TRBJ2-2,TRBD1
TGTGCCAGCAGACAGGGCTCTTCTAATGAAAAACTGTTTTTT,CASRQGSSNEKLFF,TRBV28,NA,TRBJ1-4,NA
TGTGCCGGAGCGACAGGGATGAACACTGAAGCTTTCTTT,CAGATGMNTEAFF,TRBV5-4,NA,TRBJ1-1,TRBD1
TGTGCCAGCTCACCACGGTCTAGCGGTGAGACCTCCTACGAGCAGTACTTC,CASSPRSSGETSYEQYF,TRBV18,NA,TRBJ2-7,TRBD2
TGTGCCAGCTCGCGACAGGGGAACACCGGGGAGCTGTTTTTT,CASSRQGNTGELFF,TRBV18,NA,TRBJ2-2,TRBD1
TGTGCCAGCAGCTTAGACAGAGTCTCTGGAAACACCATATATTTT,CASSLDRVSGNTIYF,TRBV11-2,NA,TRBJ1-3,NA
TGTGCCAGCTCACCAGATCTCTATGGCTACACCTTC,CASSPDLYGYTF,TRBV18,once,TRBJ1-2,NA
TGTGCCAGCAGCTTACCTACGGTACATGGCTATGGCTACACCTTC,CASSLPTVHGYGYTF,TRBV7-9,NA,TRBJ1-2,NA
TGTGCCACAGGGACAGGCAATAATTCACCCCTCCACTTT,CATGTGNNSPLHF,TRBV6-5,NA,TRBJ1-6,TRBD1
TGTGCCAGCAAGCTAGCGGGAGTTCGAGAGACCCAGTACTTC,CASKLAGVRETQYF,TRBV27,NA,TRBJ2-5,TRBD2
TGTGCCAGCAGCTTGCTGGGACTAGCGGGAGGGACCACAGATACGCAGTATTTT,CASSLLGLAGGTTDTQYF,TRBV12-1,NA,TRBJ2-3,NA
TGTGCCAGCAGCTTAGGAGGGACGGACGAGCAGTACTTC,CASSLGGTDEQYF,TRBV7-2,NA,TRBJ2-7,NA
TGTGCCATCAGGTCCCCGGTTGACTATGGCTACACCTTC,CAIRSPVDYGYTF,TRBV10-3,NA,TRBJ1-2,NA
TGTGCCTGGGGACTTACCGGCTCGGGGGAGCAGTACTTC,CAWGLTGSGEQYF,TRBV30,NA,TRBJ2-7,NA
TGTGCCAGTAGTATAGGGTCGGGCAATCAGCCCCAGCATTTT,CASSIGSGNQPQHF,TRBV19,NA,TRBJ1-5,NA
TGTGCCAGCAGCTACGGGACAGGGGGATTCGGGTACGAGCAGTACTTC,CASSYGTGGFGYEQYF,TRBV5-6,NA,TRBJ2-7,TRBD1
TGTGCCAGCAGTGCCACAGGAGAGACCCAGTACTTC,CASSATGETQYF,TRBV6-5,NA,TRBJ2-5,NA